Listed below are T cell receptor beta chains from one sample, sequenced in a study of neoadjuvant anti-PD-1 for oral cavity cancer. This table comes from immunoSEQ multiplex PCR, and its TCRdb copy is limited to in-frame clones, with some not included. The data show approximately 32,000 clones, with 85% to 90% seen just once and 3.5% held by the top ten. This specimen consisted of PBMCs, obtained before nivolumab (anti-PD-1) treatment. Source of these receptors: a person aged 40 to 85 with oral cavity squamous cell carcinoma. Each CDR3 is given with its conserved first and last residue. Fields, in order: V gene, D gene, clone size, J gene, CDR3 protein, CDR3 DNA. The D gene is left open where the match is weak. Size values are once, few and many counts, or a class for expanded clones, and some rows have none.

TRBV4-3	NA	NA	TRBJ1-5	CASSQGNRGMAGNQPQHF	TGCGCCAGCAGCCAAGGGAATCGGGGGATGGCGGGCAATCAGCCCCAGCATTTT
TRBV29-1	TRBD2	NA	TRBJ2-3	CSGETSGGPADTQYF	TGCAGCGGGGAGACTAGCGGGGGGCCGGCAGATACGCAGTATTTT
TRBV4-2	NA	NA	TRBJ2-6	CASSQDQNSGANVLTF	TGTGCCAGCAGCCAAGATCAAAACTCTGGGGCCAACGTCCTGACTTTC
TRBV19	TRBD2	NA	TRBJ2-3	CASSRQRGARGSQYF	TGTGCCAGTAGTAGACAGCGGGGAGCCAGAGGTTCGCAGTATTTT
TRBV5-1	NA	NA	TRBJ2-5	CASFGASQETQYF	TGCGCCAGCTTTGGTGCCTCCCAAGAGACCCAGTACTTC
TRBV5-4	NA	medium-sized	TRBJ1-1	CASSLGGGRGFDTEAFF	TGTGCCAGCAGCTTGGGCGGCGGACGCGGTTTTGACACTGAAGCTTTCTTT
TRBV11-3	TRBD1	NA	TRBJ2-7	CASSLGAGTGPSYEQYF	TGTGCCAGCAGCTTAGGGGCAGGGACAGGGCCTTCCTACGAGCAGTACTTC
TRBV15	NA	NA	TRBJ2-3	CATSRDRGQGRDTQYF	TGTGCCACCAGCAGAGATAGGGGTCAGGGAAGAGATACGCAGTATTTT
TRBV6-5	TRBD1	NA	TRBJ1-2	CASSGTGNGYTF	TGTGCCAGCAGCGGGACAGGGAACGGCTACACCTTC
TRBV9	NA	NA	TRBJ1-1	CASSVEGRTGRAFF	TGTGCCAGCAGCGTAGAGGGGCGAACAGGGAGGGCTTTCTTT
TRBV6-5	TRBD1	NA	TRBJ2-7	CASRSRDRVHEQYF	TGTGCCAGCAGATCCCGGGACAGGGTCCACGAGCAGTACTTC
TRBV6-5	NA	NA	TRBJ1-1	CASSYSKGLMNTEAFF	TGTGCCAGCAGTTACTCCAAGGGACTGATGAACACTGAAGCTTTCTTT
TRBV5-1	TRBD1	NA	TRBJ2-3	CASSLEQGSVDTQYF	TGCGCCAGCAGCTTGGAACAGGGGTCGGTAGATACGCAGTATTTT
TRBV27	TRBD1	few	TRBJ1-2	CASREGAGYTF	TGTGCCAGCAGGGAGGGGGCGGGCTACACCTTC
TRBV4-3	NA	NA	TRBJ1-4	CASSQEGRSHDRVFF	TGCGCCAGCAGCCAAGAGGGACGAAGCCACGACCGGGTGTTTTTT
TRBV6-5	TRBD2	once	TRBJ2-1	CASSQLGGGGNEQFF	TGTGCCAGCAGTCAACTCGGGGGGGGCGGCAATGAGCAGTTCTTC
TRBV7-2	TRBD2	NA	TRBJ2-3	CASSRSGGAVDTQYF	TGTGCCAGCAGCCGGAGCGGGGGGGCGGTAGATACGCAGTATTTT
TRBV19	TRBD2	NA	TRBJ2-5	CASSRTSGSEETQYF	TGTGCCAGTAGCCGGACTAGCGGGAGTGAAGAGACCCAGTACTTC
TRBV19	TRBD1	NA	TRBJ2-5	CASSDTGASQETQYF	TGTGCCAGTAGCGACACAGGGGCTTCCCAAGAGACCCAGTACTTC
TRBV5-8	NA	NA	TRBJ1-1	CASSLRDTEAFF	TGTGCCAGCAGCCTACGGGACACTGAAGCTTTCTTT
TRBV6-1	NA	NA	TRBJ2-1	CASRAPSNEQFF	TGTGCCAGCAGAGCCCCATCCAATGAGCAGTTCTTC
TRBV5-8	NA	NA	TRBJ2-1	CASSLGSVYNEQFF	TGTGCCAGCAGCTTGGGGTCAGTCTACAATGAGCAGTTCTTC
TRBV9	TRBD1	NA	TRBJ1-6	CASSVGTGGKLNNSPLHF	TGTGCCAGCAGCGTAGGGACAGGGGGCAAATTGAATAATTCACCCCTCCACTTT
TRBV29-1	TRBD1	once	TRBJ1-1	CSSRRGETGPSSEAFF	TGCAGCTCTCGGCGGGGAGAGACAGGGCCCTCTTCGGAAGCTTTCTTT
TRBV28	NA	NA	TRBJ2-5	CASRERRQETQYF	TGTGCCAGCAGGGAACGGAGACAAGAGACCCAGTACTTC
TRBV7-8	NA	NA	TRBJ1-5	CASSDGQSIYSNQPQHF	TGTGCCAGCAGCGATGGACAATCGATCTATAGCAATCAGCCCCAGCATTTT
TRBV9	TRBD2	NA	TRBJ2-3	CASSYGAGVSTDTQYF	TGTGCCAGCAGCTACGGGGCGGGGGTATCCACAGATACGCAGTATTTT
TRBV19	TRBD1	NA	TRBJ1-1	CASRTGTGDTEAFF	TGTGCCAGCCGAACCGGGACAGGGGACACTGAAGCTTTCTTT
TRBV27	NA	NA	TRBJ2-1	CASSFRPAGYYNEQFF	TGTGCCAGCAGTTTTAGGCCGGCAGGGTACTACAATGAGCAGTTCTTC
TRBV6-5	NA	NA	TRBJ1-2	CASSPAGGGYGYTF	TGTGCCAGCAGTCCCGCCGGGGGCGGTTATGGCTACACCTTC
TRBV30	NA	NA	TRBJ2-3	CAWSVRRADTQYF	TGTGCCTGGAGTGTAAGGCGGGCAGATACGCAGTATTTT
TRBV30	TRBD2	few	TRBJ2-1	CAWGHGAGDNEQFF	TGTGCCTGGGGTCACGGGGCGGGGGACAATGAGCAGTTCTTC
TRBV14	NA	NA	TRBJ1-3	CASSQVSNTIYF	TGTGCCAGCAGCCAAGTTTCGAACACCATATATTTT
TRBV7-6	NA	NA	TRBJ2-3	CASSLRPVSASTDTQYF	TGTGCCAGCAGCTTACGCCCAGTTTCCGCTAGCACAGATACGCAGTATTTT
TRBV10-3	TRBD1	NA	TRBJ2-7	CAIRMFRDRAYEQYF	TGTGCCATCAGAATGTTCCGGGACAGGGCCTACGAGCAGTACTTC
TRBV5-1	NA	NA	TRBJ2-7	CASALKGAGEQYF	TGCGCCAGCGCCCTAAAAGGGGCCGGCGAGCAGTACTTC
TRBV7-2	TRBD1	NA	TRBJ1-5	CASSLVRGPNQPQHF	TGTGCCAGCAGCTTAGTCAGGGGGCCAAATCAGCCCCAGCATTTT
TRBV7-2	TRBD2	NA	TRBJ2-5	CASSPGLAETQYF	TGTGCCAGCAGCCCGGGACTAGCGGAGACCCAGTACTTC
TRBV19	TRBD1	NA	TRBJ2-7	CASSIYRGGEQYF	TGTGCCAGTAGTATTTACAGGGGTGGCGAGCAGTACTTC
TRBV19	TRBD1	NA	TRBJ1-4	CASRPRQGFVKLFF	TGTGCCAGTAGACCCAGACAGGGATTTGTAAAACTGTTTTTT
TRBV2	NA	NA	TRBJ1-6	CASQTEINSPLHF	TGTGCCAGCCAGACAGAAATTAATTCACCCCTCCACTTT
TRBV30	NA	NA	TRBJ2-2	CAWTSGRGVNTGELFF	TGTGCCTGGACTTCCGGCAGGGGGGTGAACACCGGGGAGCTGTTTTTT
TRBV9	NA	NA	TRBJ1-5	CASSPSGAQPQHF	TGTGCCAGCAGCCCGAGTGGGGCTCAGCCCCAGCATTTT
TRBV5-1	NA	NA	TRBJ2-1	CASSLGDREAYNEQFF	TGCGCCAGCAGCTTGGGCGACAGGGAGGCCTACAATGAGCAGTTCTTC
TRBV5-1	NA	NA	TRBJ2-7	CASSPMHLAYEQYF	TGCGCCAGCAGCCCGATGCACTTGGCCTACGAGCAGTACTTC
TRBV13	NA	once	TRBJ1-3	CASSLGLGLSGNTIYF	TGTGCCAGCAGCCTAGGGCTGGGCCTCTCTGGAAACACCATATATTTT
TRBV27	NA	NA	TRBJ1-6	CASSLSAVASPLHF	TGTGCCAGCAGTTTATCAGCGGTAGCTTCACCCCTCCACTTT
TRBV7-9	TRBD1	NA	TRBJ1-4	CASSLRTGIKEKLFF	TGTGCCAGCAGCTTACGGACAGGAATCAAAGAAAAACTGTTTTTT
TRBV6-1	TRBD1	NA	TRBJ2-1	CASIRDRAGEQFF	TGTGCCAGCATTCGGGACAGGGCCGGTGAGCAGTTCTTC
TRBV30	NA	NA	TRBJ1-2	CAWSVLNYGYTF	TGTGCCTGGAGTGTATTGAACTATGGCTACACCTTC
TRBV4-1	NA	once	TRBJ2-7	CASSQAQTPPYSYEQYF	TGCGCCAGCAGCCAAGCCCAGACACCGCCGTATTCCTACGAGCAGTACTTC
TRBV9	TRBD1	NA	TRBJ2-3	CASSPRDRAPDTQYF	TGTGCCAGCAGCCCCCGGGACAGGGCCCCAGATACGCAGTATTTT
TRBV18	TRBD1	NA	TRBJ1-1	CASSPETGVGEAFF	TGTGCCAGCTCACCCGAGACAGGGGTGGGTGAAGCTTTCTTT
TRBV9	TRBD1	NA	TRBJ1-6	CASSARDRGGSPLHF	TGTGCCAGCAGCGCCCGGGACAGGGGTGGCTCACCCCTCCACTTT
TRBV7-9	NA	once	TRBJ1-2	CASSQGRDNGYTF	TGTGCCAGCAGCCAAGGCCGGGACAATGGCTACACCTTC
TRBV7-9	TRBD1	once	TRBJ1-5	CASSLGDRDLILQHF	TGTGCCAGCAGCTTAGGCGACAGGGATTTAATTCTCCAGCATTTT
TRBV19	NA	NA	TRBJ1-2	CASSVGFGNYGYTF	TGTGCCAGTAGTGTAGGGTTCGGGAACTATGGCTACACCTTC